Below, 27 T cell receptor beta chains from the same sample are listed, as sequenced in a study of Ad26.COV2.S vaccination and SARS-CoV-2 variants. Specified treatment: roughly 19 received Ad26.COV2.S at low or high dose, single or two shots; about 5 received placebo; per-sample allocation not given. Day 63 following the first vaccine or placebo injection was when the samples were taken. Generated by immunoSEQ multiplex PCR, the TCRdb table keeps only in-frame clones and is missing some. The data hold 350,000 to 400,000 clones, with about 89% observed a single time. Sequenced material: peripheral blood, taken in a trial of Ad26.COV2.S vaccine versus placebo. All receptors derive from a person aged 18-65 years who received the Ad26.COV2.S COVID-19 vaccine or a placebo.

This clone has just a few counts. The chain employs TRBV10-1 and TRBJ2-7; 8 nucleotides line up with TRBD2. The germline V gene encodes CDR1 WNHNN and CDR2 SYGVQD (reference sequence). V shed 3 bases and J 2 bases; nucleotides not matched to a gene: 3. The length of the CDR3 is 14 residues. The CDR3 nucleotides read TGCGCCAGCAGTGACGGGGGGGCGACCTACGAGCAGTACTTC. It translates to CASSDGGATYEQYF.

The rearrangement uses TRBV6-6 and TRBJ2-1; D possibly corresponds to TRBD2 (5 bases). Trimming left V 5 bases short and J 3 bases short, with 5 bases between. This CDR3 is 12 amino acids long. The germline V gene has CDR1 MNHNY and CDR2 SVGAGI (reference sequence). CDR3 nucleotides: TGTGCCAGCAGTGAGGGCTACAATGAGCAGTTCTTC. Protein: CASSEGYNEQFF.

The CDR3 spells CASSQHSGLAGNRAKNIQYF. Written as DNA, the CDR3 is TGCGCCAGCAGCCAACATTCGGGACTAGCGGGAAATAGGGCCAAAAACATTCAGTACTTC. The chain joins TRBV4-3 to TRBJ2-4, with TRBD2 matching 13 bases. The CDR3 spans 20 residues. Germline CDR1 LGHNA, CDR2 YSLEER. The trim removed 2 bases at V and 1 base at J, leaving 11 bases unmatched.

This clone was seen just once. The V gene is TRBV3-1 (or the pseudogene TRBV3-2), the J gene TRBJ2-3, with a tentative D call TRBD2 (6 bases). The V end was cut by 4 bases, the J end by 0 bases, with 11 bases between. Germline V gene sequence: CDR1 LGHDT, CDR2 YNNKEL (reference sequence). The CDR3 loop spans 15 amino acids. The CDR3 nucleotides are TGTGCCAGCAGCCCTTTGCGGGGCAGCACAGATACGCAGTATTTT. It yields the protein CASSPLRGSTDTQYF.

This chain connects TRBV5-6 to TRBJ2-7, with TRBD2 identical over 10 bases. The length of the CDR3 is 14 residues. J lost 6 bases, V lost 2 bases, and 5 bases had no gene match. Germline-derived CDR1 and CDR2 are SGHDT and YYEEEE. CDR3 sequence reads: CASSLSGRASEQYF. For the CDR3, the DNA is TGTGCCAGCAGCTTAAGCGGGAGGGCCTCCGAGCAGTACTTC.

This chain links TRBV7-8 with TRBJ2-5; TRBD1 aligns across 8 bases. Looked up from germline, CDR1 is SGHVS and CDR2 is FQNEAQ. The CDR3 runs 15 residues. V lost 1 base and J lost 10; bases outside the gene matches: 11. CDR3 bases: TGTGCCAGCAGCTTAGTCGGCCGGCAGGGGGCCGACCAGTACTTC. It encodes CASSLVGRQGADQYF.

The chain is built from TRBV3-1 (or the pseudogene TRBV3-2) and TRBJ2-7; D remains ambiguous. Germline values: CDR1 LGHDT, CDR2 YNNKEL (reference sequence). Between the trimmed V and J ends, which lost 5 bases and 1 base, there was a span of 6 bases. The CDR3 loop spans 12 amino acids. In DNA, the CDR3 is TGTGCCAGCAGCGAATTATCCTACGAGCAGTACTTC. Translation gives CASSELSYEQYF.

V and J are TRBV5-5 and TRBJ1-1; D may be TRBD1 (5 bases). Germline lookup yields CDR1 SGHKS and CDR2 YYEKEE (reference sequence). The CDR3 is made up of 13 amino acids. The V and J ends lost 4 bases and 1 base respectively, with 8 bases between them. CDR3 nucleotide sequence: TGTGCCAGCAGCGTCACAGGGAACACTGAAGCTTTCTTT. This gives the protein CASSVTGNTEAFF. Variable domain in full (rest from reference TRBV5-5 and TRBJ1-1): DAGVTQSPTHLIKTRGQQVTLRCSPISGHKSVSWYQQVLGQGPQFIFQYYEKEERGRGNFPDRFSARQFPNYSSELNVNALLLGDSALYLCASSVTGNTEAFFGQGTRLTVV.

The CDR3 bases are TGTGCCAGCAGCAACCGACTAGCGGGAGTGGGGAATGAGCAGTTCTTC. Translating gives CASSNRLAGVGNEQFF. The V gene is TRBV9, the J gene TRBJ2-1, with TRBD2 matching over 12 bases. J was trimmed by 7 bases and V by 4 bases; bases with no gene match: 9. Looked up from germline, CDR1 is SGDLS and CDR2 is YYNGEE. The CDR3 has 16 amino acids.

The rearrangement links TRBV28 to TRBJ2-3; 10 nucleotides align to TRBD2. This CDR3 spans 15 amino acids. Germline-derived CDR1 and CDR2 are MDHEN and SYDVKM. V lost 3 bases and J lost 3; bases outside the gene matches: 3. CDR3 protein: CASSLPLAGTDTQYF. The CDR3 DNA sequence: TGTGCCAGCAGTTTGCCACTAGCGGGAACAGATACGCAGTATTTT.

The chain employs TRBV4-1 and TRBJ1-1, with D maybe TRBD1 (5 bases). Trimming left V 0 bases short and J 5 bases short, with 7 bases between. CDR1 is MGHRA, CDR2 YSYEKL, per germline. This CDR3 comprises 13 residues. In nucleotides, the CDR3 is TGCGCCAGCAGCCAAGATCGGGGGACTGAAGCTTTCTTT. Translated, it gives CASSQDRGTEAFF.

The chain recombines TRBV6-5 with TRBJ1-1; D not resolved. Germline-derived CDR1 and CDR2 are MNHEY and SVGAGI. CDR3 length equals 13 residues. V was cut by 6 bases and J by 0 bases, with 8 bases left in between. This CDR3 reads CASRGRVNTEAFF. The CDR3 nucleotides read TGTGCCAGCAGGGGGAGGGTGAACACTGAAGCTTTCTTT.

This chain connects TRBV28 to TRBJ1-2, with unresolved D. The V end was cut by 2 bases, the J end by 0 bases, with 4 bases between. This CDR3 has 13 amino acids. Per germline, CDR1 MDHEN and CDR2 SYDVKM. The CDR3 loop is CASSLLANYGYTF. For the CDR3, the DNA is TGTGCCAGCAGTTTACTTGCTAACTATGGCTACACCTTC.

The V call is TRBV20-1, the J call TRBJ1-4; maybe TRBD1 (5 bases). CDR1 DFQATT and CDR2 SNEGSKA come from the germline V gene (reference sequence). Deletions cut 3 bases from V and 7 bases from J, with 15 bases between. The CDR3 consists of 14 residues. CDR3: CSASLREVREKLFF. DNA of the CDR3: TGCAGTGCTAGTCTCAGGGAAGTGCGTGAAAAACTGTTTTTT.

The chain joins TRBV5-1 to TRBJ2-2; 11 bases are a match to TRBD2. Germline CDR1 reads SGHRS; CDR2 reads YFSETQ. The trim removed 3 bases at V and 4 bases at J, leaving 2 bases unmatched. This CDR3 has 15 amino acids. The CDR3 sequence is CASSSTSGGTGELFF. Here the CDR3 DNA reads TGCGCCAGCAGCTCTACTAGCGGGGGCACCGGGGAGCTGTTTTTT.

The DNA of the CDR3 is TGTGCCAGCAGGGGACACTCTGGAAACACCATATATTTT. This encodes CASRGHSGNTIYF. This rearrangement joins TRBV6-5 to TRBJ1-3, with a weak D call TRBD1 (6 bases). Germline-derived CDR1 and CDR2 are MNHEY and SVGAGI. V gave up 6 bases and J gave up 0 bases, with 6 bases separating them. The CDR3 is made up of 13 amino acids.

V gene TRBV6-2 or TRBV6-3 combines with J gene TRBJ2-1, with D hard to call. Germline V gives CDR1 MNHEY, CDR2 SVGEGT. V lost 0 bases to trimming and J lost 7 bases, with 16 bases between them. This CDR3 contains 16 residues. The CDR3 sequence: CASSYSGQIYNNEQFF. In DNA, the CDR3 is TGTGCCAGCAGTTACTCAGGGCAAATCTACAATAATGAGCAGTTCTTC.

J is TRBJ2-5 and V is TRBV19; TRBD2 matches at 12 bases. The V and J ends lost 6 bases and 5 bases, in that order; junction bases with no gene match: 4. This CDR3 has 14 residues. Germline CDR1 is LNHDA and CDR2 is SQIVND (reference sequence). The CDR3 loop is CASRLAGGRETQYF. The CDR3 DNA sequence: TGTGCCAGTAGACTAGCGGGAGGACGCGAGACCCAGTACTTC.

This chain connects TRBV4-1 to TRBJ1-1, with a possible D match to TRBD1 (5 bases). From germline, CDR1 is MGHRA and CDR2 YSYEKL. This CDR3 is 13 amino acids long. V gave up 0 bases and J gave up 8 bases, with 10 bases separating them. CDR3 in DNA: TGCGCCAGCAGCCAAGATTCGGGGCCAGAAGCTTTCTTT. It encodes CASSQDSGPEAFF.

The chain links TRBV20-1 to TRBJ2-7, with 9 bases lining up with TRBD2. The CDR3 is 13 amino acids. The V gene's germline CDR1 is DFQATT and CDR2 SNEGSKA (reference sequence). Trimming took 3 bases from V and 3 from J; bases not matched to a gene: 3. The CDR3 is CSASRLADYEQYF. DNA of the CDR3: TGCAGTGCTAGTAGACTAGCGGACTACGAGCAGTACTTC.

This chain uses TRBV9 with TRBJ2-7; 11 bases match TRBD2. V dropped 0 bases and J dropped 7; count of bases not matched to a gene: 0. Germline CDR1 is SGDLS and CDR2 is YYNGEE. The CDR3 has 13 residues. CDR3 residues: CASSVGLAGEQYF. The CDR3, as DNA: TGTGCCAGCAGCGTAGGACTAGCGGGGGAGCAGTACTTC.

This clone was picked up a small number of times. The chain combines TRBV3-1 (or the pseudogene TRBV3-2) with TRBJ1-4; D might be TRBD1 (5 bases). The CDR3 loop spans 16 amino acids. Trimming shortened V by 5 bases and J by 0 bases, and 13 bases separated the two germline ends. Germline values: CDR1 LGHDT, CDR2 YNNKEL (reference sequence). CDR3 nucleotides: TGTGCCAGCAGCAGTAACTGGGGCTCAACTAATGAAAAACTGTTTTTT. Translating it yields CASSSNWGSTNEKLFF.

The chain combines TRBV28 with TRBJ1-1, with D uncertain. This CDR3 is 13 amino acids long. The germline V and J ends were trimmed by 3 bases and 3 bases, with 8 bases remaining between them. Germline V gives CDR1 MDHEN, CDR2 SYDVKM. This CDR3 is CASSLRSDTEAFF. CDR3 sequence (DNA): TGTGCCAGCAGTTTGCGGTCGGACACTGAAGCTTTCTTT.

The chain couples TRBV9 to TRBJ2-2, with 7 bases that match TRBD1. Trimming took 0 bases from V and 7 from J; bases not matched to a gene: 6. The CDR3 is 15 residues long. Per germline, CDR1 SGDLS and CDR2 YYNGEE. The CDR3 nucleotides read TGTGCCAGCAGCGTAGGACAGGGCCAGGGCGGGGAGCTGTTTTTT. Protein product: CASSVGQGQGGELFF. The complete variable domain, with remaining parts taken from reference TRBV9 and TRBJ2-2, reads DSGVTQTPKHLITATGQRVTLRCSPRSGDLSVYWYQQSLDQGLQFLIQYYNGEERAKGNILERFSAQQFPDLHSELNLSSLELGDSALYFCASSVGQGQGGELFFGEGSRLTVL.

The chain combines TRBV28 with TRBJ1-5; D is possibly TRBD1 (5 bases). The CDR3 extends over 17 amino acids. The germline V gene has CDR1 MDHEN and CDR2 SYDVKM. Trimming removed 6 bases from V and 9 bases from J, with 27 bases in between. CDR3 coding DNA: TGTGCCAGCAGCCTAAGAGGGGCCAGAGCGAGAAGGCGGCCCCAGCATTTT. Protein: CASSLRGARARRRPQHF.

The chain carries TRBV3-1 (or the pseudogene TRBV3-2) and TRBJ2-1, with D unresolved. The CDR3 has 14 residues. Trimming stripped 4 bases from V and 8 bases from J, with 15 bases between. From germline, CDR1 is LGHDT and CDR2 YNNKEL (reference sequence). Here the CDR3 reads CASSLRLSGDEQFF. CDR3 bases: TGTGCCAGCAGCCTCCGTCTAAGTGGGGATGAGCAGTTCTTC.

J is TRBJ1-5 and V is TRBV7-2, with 7 bases that match TRBD1. Trimming at V came to 8 bases and at J to 3 bases, leaving 10 bases not matched to a gene. The CDR3 is 15 residues long. Germline loops: CDR1 SGHTA, CDR2 FQGNSA. The CDR3 spells CASGSGDSYNQPQHF. In DNA form, the CDR3 reads TGTGCCAGCGGATCCGGGGACAGCTACAATCAGCCCCAGCATTTT.